This note documents a single TCR beta chain sequence. Its specificity is not known. Autoimmune disease history or systemic immunosuppression led to patients being barred. This sample is drawn from a study of OX40 agonist ivuxolimab in advanced cancers. As for the study in general: The study enrolled dose-escalation patients with hepatocellular carcinoma, melanoma, renal cell or head and neck cancer.

Notes on the study in general: CD4+ and CD8+ blood T cells expanded clonally by week 6 at 0.1 to 3.0 mg/kg.

The table came from immunoSEQ multiplex PCR; TCRdb's copy has only in-frame clones and leaves some out. The profile covers more than 80,000 clones, with 85% to 95% appearing a single time and 0.26% taken by the ten largest. The germline V and J ends were trimmed by 4 bases and 1 base, with 10 bases remaining between them. Germline-derived CDR1 and CDR2 are MNHNY and SVGAGI (reference sequence). The CDR3 spans 15 residues. The receptor was isolated from an adult with an advanced solid tumor such as melanoma, head and neck, liver or kidney cancer. The chain is built from TRBV6-6 and TRBJ2-2; D is possibly TRBD1 (6 bases). The sequencing here drew on CD4+ or CD8+ T cells sorted from blood, taken in a trial of the OX40 agonist ivuxolimab. The CDR3 region is CASSSGTMNTGELFF. The CDR3 nucleotides read TGTGCCAGCAGTTCCGGGACAATGAACACCGGGGAGCTGTTTTTT.